This TCR beta chain was identified during a study of blood T cell repertoires in COVID-19 (dated by TCRdb to 2018 to 2021). Context from the whole study: Samples covering the acute and convalescent phases of COVID-19 were provided by collaborators in the United States, Italy and Spain. The samples were drawn from two sources: the first 160 participants of the ongoing ImmuneRACE study, and 1,000 to 1,500 subjects contributed by 6 global collaborators. Nearly every sample came with metadata listing a de-identified subject ID, COVID-19 status, age in years and sex. The dataset comprised deeply sampled blood TCRbeta repertoires from subjects exposed to, actively infected with, or recovered from COVID-19. The material from the prospective study consisted of cDNA or gDNA derived from T cells, B-cell-depleted T cells, or PBMCs. A freely available public database, intended as a resource for researchers studying the immune response to SARS-CoV-2, is where the repertoires were released. Where available, HLA class I and class II types were obtained from metadata supplied by the sample provider rather than from assay-based typing. Here is what the overall study found, with its caveats: The quantity of clinical and demographic metadata differed by source and by participant and was supplied without curation.

TCRbeta CDR3 regions were amplified from genomic DNA using the immunoSEQ Assay, a bias-controlled multiplex PCR. On the authors' methods: The number of nucleated cells in each sample was estimated by amplification of reference gene primers within the assay. To quantify the absolute abundance of each unique TCRbeta CDR3 rearrangement, sequence reads were collapsed and filtered. For each sample, productive Simpson clonality was calculated as the square root of Simpson's diversity index across productive rearrangements. TCRdb obtained this table from immuneACCESS and retained in-frame rearrangements with V and J assigned. These tables miss some clones; where compared with another copy, unresolved V genes account for less than half of the shortfall, and the remainder is unexplained. D and trimming come from the DNA, and the V and J calls and clone size come from that table. The sample yields some 200,000 clones; roughly nine tenths were counted once. Approximately 3.8% of the sample is in the top ten clones.

The CDR3 goes from the cysteine to the phenylalanine over 15 residues. The retained sequence is limited to the CDR3, 45 bases, with the frame set at the first base. CDR1 and CDR2, per the germline V gene, are MDHEN and SYDVKM. Deletion took 2 bases off V and 1 base off J, with a span of 9 bases between the germline ends. In the prospective study, participants were about 18 to 90 years old, resided in about two dozen geographic areas of the United States, and were enrolled through a virtual design. In the prospective study, participants were assigned to cohorts based on the clinical history participants reported in a screening survey and a study questionnaire. In the prospective study, whole blood, serum and a nasopharyngeal or oropharyngeal swab were collected from each participant by mobile phlebotomists. Over a 2-month period, participants in the prospective study had the option of providing additional blood draws and questionnaires. Blood samples from the prospective study were shipped frozen or at room temperature prior to DNA extraction.

Comments on this clone: Its recognized antigen is unknown. Qualities for individual bases were not recorded, and no much larger clone is one base off.

The rearrangement combines TRBV28 with TRBJ2-1, with TRBD2 tentatively as D gene (6 bases match). The receptor was derived from a woman between 18 and 30 years old in a cohort exposed to, infected with or recovered from COVID-19 (not recorded which). The material sequenced was PBMCs or T cells enriched from blood (not recorded which). The bases are TGTGCCAGCAGTTTACGTCGGGGGTCCTACAATGAGCAGTTCTTC. The translation is CASSLRRGSYNEQFF. Joined to the reference TRBV28 and TRBJ2-1 proteins, this CDR3 gives the full variable domain: DVKVTQSSRYLVKRTGEKVFLECVQDMDHENMFWYRQDPGLGLRLIYFSYDVKMKEKGDIPEGYSVSREKKERFSLILESASTNQTSMYLCASSLRRGSYNEQFFGPGTRLTVL.